This TCR beta chain was identified during a study of monozygotic twins with inflammatory bowel disease. Study outcomes and limitations: IBD patients share fewer clonotypes with other people than healthy twins do, especially with disease activity. With inverse Simpson as the measure, TCRbeta diversity was lower in IBD patients than in healthy co-twins.

The CDR3 is 13 residues long. Each of the TCR libraries took about 3,500 ng of total RNA. TCRdb reprocessed the 5' RACE reads and reports one entry per CDR3 protein, with no DNA. In total, the table holds about 330,000 distinct CDR3 sequences. Worth noting for this clonotype: Its antigen remains unknown.

The sequenced sample consisted of blood. The chain joins TRBV12-3 or TRBV12-4 to TRBJ2-5. This TCR derives from a human donor with ulcerative colitis or Crohn's disease, or a healthy co-twin of an affected twin (not recorded which). The CDR3 region is CASRPTTSETQYF.